The clone carrying this TCR beta chain appeared a few times. Germline CDR1 is DFQATT and CDR2 is SNEGSKA (reference sequence). V shed 6 bases and J shed 4 bases, with 19 bases lying between them. The CDR3 has 14 amino acids. One entry per CDR3 protein results from TCRdb running MiXCR on the RT-PCR reads. Of hundreds of thousands of distinct CDR3 sequences in the sample, 14% were seen once. The V call is TRBV20-1, the J call TRBJ2-7; possibly TRBD1 for D (6 bases). The sample taken for sequencing was memory CD4+ T cells from blood. The clonotype originates from a female donor in good health, serving as a healthy control. CDR3 sequence: CSAANPGANYEQYF. For the CDR3, the DNA is TGCAGTGCCGCCAACCCAGGGGCTAATTACGAGCAGTACTTC.